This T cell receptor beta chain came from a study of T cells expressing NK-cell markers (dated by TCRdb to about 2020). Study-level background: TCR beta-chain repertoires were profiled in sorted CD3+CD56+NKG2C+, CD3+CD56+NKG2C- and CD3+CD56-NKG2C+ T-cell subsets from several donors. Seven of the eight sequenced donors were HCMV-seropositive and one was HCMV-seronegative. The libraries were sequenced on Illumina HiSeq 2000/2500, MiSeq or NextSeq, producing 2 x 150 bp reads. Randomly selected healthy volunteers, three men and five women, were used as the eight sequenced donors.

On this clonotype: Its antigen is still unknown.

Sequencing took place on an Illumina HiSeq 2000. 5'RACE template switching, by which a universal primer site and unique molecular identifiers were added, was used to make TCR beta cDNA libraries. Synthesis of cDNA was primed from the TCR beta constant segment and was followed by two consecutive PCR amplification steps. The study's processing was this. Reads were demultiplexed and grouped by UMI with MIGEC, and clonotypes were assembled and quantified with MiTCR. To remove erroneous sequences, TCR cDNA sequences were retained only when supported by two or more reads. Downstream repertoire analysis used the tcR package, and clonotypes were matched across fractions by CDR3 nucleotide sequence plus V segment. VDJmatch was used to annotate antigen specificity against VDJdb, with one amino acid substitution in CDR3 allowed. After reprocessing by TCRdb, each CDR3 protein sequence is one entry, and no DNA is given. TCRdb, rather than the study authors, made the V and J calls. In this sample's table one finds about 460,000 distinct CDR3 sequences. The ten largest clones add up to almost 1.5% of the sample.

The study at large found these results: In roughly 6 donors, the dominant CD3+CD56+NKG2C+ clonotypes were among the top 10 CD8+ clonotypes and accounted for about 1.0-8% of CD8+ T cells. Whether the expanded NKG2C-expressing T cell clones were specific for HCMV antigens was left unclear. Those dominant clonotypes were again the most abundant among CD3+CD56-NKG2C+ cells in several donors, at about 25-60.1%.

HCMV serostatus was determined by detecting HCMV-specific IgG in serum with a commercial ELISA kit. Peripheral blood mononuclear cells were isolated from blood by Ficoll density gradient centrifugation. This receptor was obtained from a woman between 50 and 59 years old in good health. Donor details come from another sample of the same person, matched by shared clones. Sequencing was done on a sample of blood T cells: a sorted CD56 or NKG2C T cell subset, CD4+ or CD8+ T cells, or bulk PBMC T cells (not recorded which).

The CDR3 protein: CASSSSLTGGEDTQYF. The chain links TRBV7-3 with TRBJ2-3; TCRdb returns TRBD1, unconfirmable since there is no DNA. The CDR3 has 16 amino acids, counting the end cysteine and phenylalanine. No DNA appears here. CDR1 and CDR2 (SGHTA, FQGTGA) derive from the germline V gene.